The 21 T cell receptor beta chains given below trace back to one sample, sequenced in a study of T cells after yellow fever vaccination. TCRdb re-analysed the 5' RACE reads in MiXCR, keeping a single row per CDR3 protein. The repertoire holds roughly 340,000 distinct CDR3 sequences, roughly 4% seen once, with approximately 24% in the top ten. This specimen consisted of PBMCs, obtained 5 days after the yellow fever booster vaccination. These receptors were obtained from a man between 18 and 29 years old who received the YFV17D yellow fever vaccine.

The CDR3 nucleotides are TGTGCCAGCAGCAAAGGACGGACTCAGTCCACCCAAGAGACCCAGTACTTC. It specifies CASSKGRTQSTQETQYF. V gene TRBV21-1 combines with J gene TRBJ2-5; the table gives TRBD2 as D, unverified against the DNA. TRBV21-1 is described as a pseudogene. The CDR3 is 17 amino acids.

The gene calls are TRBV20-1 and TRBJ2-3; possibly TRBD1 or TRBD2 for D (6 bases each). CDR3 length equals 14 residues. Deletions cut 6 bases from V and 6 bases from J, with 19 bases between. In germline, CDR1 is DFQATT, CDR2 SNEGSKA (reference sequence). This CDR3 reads CSAPGGRVRDTQYF. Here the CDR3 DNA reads TGCAGTGCCCCCGGGGGCAGGGTTCGGGATACGCAGTATTTT.

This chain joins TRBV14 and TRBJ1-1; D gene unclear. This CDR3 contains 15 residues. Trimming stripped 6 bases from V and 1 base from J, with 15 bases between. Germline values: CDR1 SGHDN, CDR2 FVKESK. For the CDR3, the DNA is TGTGCCAGCAGTTTGGGCGGAGGGCAGAACACTGAAGCTTTCTTT. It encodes CASSLGGGQNTEAFF. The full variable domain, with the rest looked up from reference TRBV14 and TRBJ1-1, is EAGVTQFPSHSVIEKGQTVTLRCDPISGHDNLYWYRRVMGKEIKFLLHFVKESKQDESGMPNNRFLAERTGGTYSTLKVQPAELEDSGVYFCASSLGGGQNTEAFFGQGTRLTVV.

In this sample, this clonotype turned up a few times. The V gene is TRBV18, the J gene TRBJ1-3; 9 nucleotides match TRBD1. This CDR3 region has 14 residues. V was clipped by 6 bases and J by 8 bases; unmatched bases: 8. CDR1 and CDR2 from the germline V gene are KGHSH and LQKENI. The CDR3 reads CASSPGQGADTIYF. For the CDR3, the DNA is TGTGCCAGCTCTCCGGGACAGGGTGCGGACACCATATATTTT.

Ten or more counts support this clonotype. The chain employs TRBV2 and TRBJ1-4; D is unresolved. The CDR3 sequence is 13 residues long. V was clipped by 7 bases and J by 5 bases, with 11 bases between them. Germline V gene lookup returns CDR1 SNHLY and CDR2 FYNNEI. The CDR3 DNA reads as TGTGCCAGCACGCCAGATTCCAATGAAAAACTGTTTTTT. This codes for CASTPDSNEKLFF.

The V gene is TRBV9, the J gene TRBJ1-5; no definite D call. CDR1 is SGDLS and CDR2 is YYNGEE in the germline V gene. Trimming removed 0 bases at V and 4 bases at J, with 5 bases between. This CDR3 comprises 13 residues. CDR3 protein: CASSVDVNQPQHF. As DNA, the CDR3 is TGTGCCAGCAGCGTAGACGTTAATCAGCCCCAGCATTTT.

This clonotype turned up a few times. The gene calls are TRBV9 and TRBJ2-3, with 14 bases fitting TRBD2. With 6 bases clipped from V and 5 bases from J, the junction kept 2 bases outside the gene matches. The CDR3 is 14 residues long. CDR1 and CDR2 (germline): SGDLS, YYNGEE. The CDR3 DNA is TGTGCCAGCACCGGACTAGCGGGGGGAGATACGCAGTATTTT. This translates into CASTGLAGGDTQYF.

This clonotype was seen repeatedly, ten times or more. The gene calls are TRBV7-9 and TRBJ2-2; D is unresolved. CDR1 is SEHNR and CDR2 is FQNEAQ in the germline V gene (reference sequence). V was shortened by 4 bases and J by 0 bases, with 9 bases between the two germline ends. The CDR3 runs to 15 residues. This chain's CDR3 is CASSSGSTNTGELFF. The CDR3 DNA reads TGTGCCAGCAGCTCCGGGTCGACGAACACCGGGGAGCTGTTTTTT.

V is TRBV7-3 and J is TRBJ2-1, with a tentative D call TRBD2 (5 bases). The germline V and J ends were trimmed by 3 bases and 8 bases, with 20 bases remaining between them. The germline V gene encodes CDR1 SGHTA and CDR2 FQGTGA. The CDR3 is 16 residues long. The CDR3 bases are TGTGCCAGCAGCTTCCCGAGGGAGTCCCTTTCGGATGAGCAGTTCTTC. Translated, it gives CASSFPRESLSDEQFF.

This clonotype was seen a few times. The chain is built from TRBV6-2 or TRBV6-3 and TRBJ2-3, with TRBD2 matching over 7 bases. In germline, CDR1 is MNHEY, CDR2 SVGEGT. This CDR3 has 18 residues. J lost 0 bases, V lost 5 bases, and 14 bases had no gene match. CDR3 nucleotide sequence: TGTGCCAGCAGTCCCCTCGCTAGCGGAGAGACTAGCACAGATACGCAGTATTTT. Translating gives CASSPLASGETSTDTQYF.

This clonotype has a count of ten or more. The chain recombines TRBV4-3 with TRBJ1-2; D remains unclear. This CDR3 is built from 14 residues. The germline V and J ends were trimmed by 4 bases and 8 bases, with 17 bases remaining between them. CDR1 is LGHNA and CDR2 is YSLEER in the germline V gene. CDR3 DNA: TGCGCCAGCAGCCGAGTAACCTTCACCGGAGGCTACACCTTC. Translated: CASSRVTFTGGYTF.

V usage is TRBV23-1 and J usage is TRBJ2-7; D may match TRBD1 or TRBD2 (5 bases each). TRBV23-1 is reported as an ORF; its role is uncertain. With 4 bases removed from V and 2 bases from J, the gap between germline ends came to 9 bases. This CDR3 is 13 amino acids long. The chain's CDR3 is CASSRGKTYEQYF. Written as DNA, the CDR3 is TGCGCCAGCAGTCGGGGGAAGACCTACGAGCAGTACTTC.

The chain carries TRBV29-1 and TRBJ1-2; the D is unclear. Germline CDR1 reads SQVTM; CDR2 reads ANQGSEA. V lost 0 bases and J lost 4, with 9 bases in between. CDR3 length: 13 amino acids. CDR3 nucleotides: TGCAGCGTTGAAGAAGGGCCACCCTATGGCTACACCTTC. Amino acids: CSVEEGPPYGYTF. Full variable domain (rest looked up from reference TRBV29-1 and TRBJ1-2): SAVISQKPSRDICQRGTSLTIQCQVDSQVTMMFWYRQQPGQSLTLIATANQGSEATYESGFVIDKFPISRPNLTFSTLTVSNMSPEDSSIYLCSVEEGPPYGYTFGSGTRLTVV.

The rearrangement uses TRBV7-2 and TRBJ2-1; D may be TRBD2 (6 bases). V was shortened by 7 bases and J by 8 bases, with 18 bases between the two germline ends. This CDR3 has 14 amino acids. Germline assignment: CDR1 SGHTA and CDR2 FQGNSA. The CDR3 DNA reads TGTGCCAGCACCTCGGGAGTCTTCAGCCATGAGCAGTTCTTC. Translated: CASTSGVFSHEQFF.

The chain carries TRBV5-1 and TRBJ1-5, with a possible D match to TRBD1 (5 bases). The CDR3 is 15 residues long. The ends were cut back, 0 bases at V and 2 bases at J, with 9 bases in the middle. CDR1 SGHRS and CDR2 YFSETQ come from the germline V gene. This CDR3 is CASSLDWGGNQPQHF. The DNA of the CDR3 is TGCGCCAGCAGCTTGGACTGGGGGGGCAATCAGCCCCAGCATTTT.

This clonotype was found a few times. This CDR3 reads CASSGGGTNTGELFF. CDR3 coding DNA: TGTGCCAGCAGCGGGGGGGGCACGAACACCGGGGAGCTGTTTTTT. This chain joins TRBV5-4 and TRBJ2-2; weak D call: TRBD2 (7 bases). V shed 4 bases and J shed 0 bases, with 10 bases lying between them. Germline assignment: CDR1 SGHNT and CDR2 YYREEE (reference sequence). The CDR3 sequence is 15 residues long. Full variable domain (missing parts from reference TRBV5-4 and TRBJ2-2): ETGVTQSPTHLIKTRGQQVTLRCSSQSGHNTVSWYQQALGQGPQFIFQYYREEENGRGNFPPRFSGLQFPNYSSELNVNALELDDSALYLCASSGGGTNTGELFFGEGSRLTVL.

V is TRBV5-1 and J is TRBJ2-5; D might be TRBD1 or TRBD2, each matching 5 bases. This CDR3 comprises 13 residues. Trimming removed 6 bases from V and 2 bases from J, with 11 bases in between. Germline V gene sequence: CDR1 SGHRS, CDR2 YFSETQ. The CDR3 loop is CASNRDRQETQYF. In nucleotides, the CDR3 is TGCGCCAGCAACCGGGACCGTCAAGAGACCCAGTACTTC.

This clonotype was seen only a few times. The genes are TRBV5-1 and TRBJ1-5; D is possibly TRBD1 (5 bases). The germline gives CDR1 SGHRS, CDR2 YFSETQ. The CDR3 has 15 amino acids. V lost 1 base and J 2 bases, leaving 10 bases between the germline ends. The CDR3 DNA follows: TGCGCCAGCAGCTTGTCCCCAGGGCGCAATCAGCCCCAGCATTTT. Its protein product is CASSLSPGRNQPQHF.

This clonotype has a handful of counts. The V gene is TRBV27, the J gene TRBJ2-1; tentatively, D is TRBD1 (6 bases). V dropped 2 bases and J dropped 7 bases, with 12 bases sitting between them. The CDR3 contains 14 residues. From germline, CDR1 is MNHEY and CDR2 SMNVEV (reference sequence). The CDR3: CASSLGGAFNEQFF. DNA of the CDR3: TGTGCCAGCAGTTTAGGGGGCGCCTTTAATGAGCAGTTCTTC.

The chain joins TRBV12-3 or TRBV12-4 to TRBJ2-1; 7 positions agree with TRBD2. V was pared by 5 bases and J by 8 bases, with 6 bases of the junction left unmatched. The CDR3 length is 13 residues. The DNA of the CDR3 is TGTGCCAGCAGTCCCTATCTAGCGGATGAGCAGTTCTTC. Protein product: CASSPYLADEQFF.

CDR3 bases: TGTGCCAGCAGCCTATGGGACTTTTTGGCGGGTGAGCAGTTCTTC. The encoded protein is CASSLWDFLAGEQFF. This sequence joins TRBV5-4 and TRBJ2-1; possible D gene TRBD2, 6 bases. CDR1 is SGHNT and CDR2 is YYREEE in the germline V gene (reference sequence). The CDR3 runs to 15 residues. The germline V and J ends were trimmed by 4 bases and 9 bases, with 20 bases remaining between them. The entire variable domain, with the rest obtained from reference TRBV5-4 and TRBJ2-1, is as follows: ETGVTQSPTHLIKTRGQQVTLRCSSQSGHNTVSWYQQALGQGPQFIFQYYREEENGRGNFPPRFSGLQFPNYSSELNVNALELDDSALYLCASSLWDFLAGEQFFGPGTRLTVL.